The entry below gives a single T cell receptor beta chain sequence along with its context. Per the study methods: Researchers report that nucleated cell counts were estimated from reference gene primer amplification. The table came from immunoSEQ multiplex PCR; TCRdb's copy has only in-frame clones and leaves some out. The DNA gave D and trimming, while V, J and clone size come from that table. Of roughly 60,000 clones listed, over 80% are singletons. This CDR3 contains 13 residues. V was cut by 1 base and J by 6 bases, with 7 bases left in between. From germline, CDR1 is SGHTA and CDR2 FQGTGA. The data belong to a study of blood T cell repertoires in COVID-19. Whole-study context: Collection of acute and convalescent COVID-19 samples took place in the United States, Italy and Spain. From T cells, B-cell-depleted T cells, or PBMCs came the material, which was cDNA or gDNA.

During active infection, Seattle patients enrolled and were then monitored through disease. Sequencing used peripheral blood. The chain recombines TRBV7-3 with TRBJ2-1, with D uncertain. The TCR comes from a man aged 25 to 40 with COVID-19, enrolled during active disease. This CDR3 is CASSLNGGNEQFF. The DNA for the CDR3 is TGTGCCAGCAGCTTAAACGGCGGCAATGAGCAGTTCTTC.